The rows below give T cell receptor beta chains drawn from one sample of a study of PD-L1 blockade in urothelial cancer. Profiled with immunoSEQ multiplex PCR; TCRdb holds only in-frame clones, not every one. In the table there are 70,000 to 75,000 clones, under 90% of which are singletons. Sample: PBMCs, taken around atezolizumab (anti-PD-L1) treatment. These receptors all stem from a man between 65 and 79 years old with urothelial cancer. CDR3s include the opening cysteine and the closing phenylalanine or tryptophan. A D gene is named only where the DNA matches it firmly. Clone size, where shown, is once, few, many, or a class for clones that have expanded.

NA | TRBJ2-3 | TRBD1 | TRBV5-1 | CASSLALAQGSDTQYF | TGCGCCAGCAGCTTGGCGCTAGCACAGGGGTCAGATACGCAGTATTTT
NA | TRBJ2-1 | TRBD2 | TRBV9 | CASSAQAGATYNEQFF | TGTGCCAGCAGCGCTCAAGCGGGAGCGACCTACAATGAGCAGTTCTTC
NA | TRBJ2-6 | NA | TRBV28 | CASSSSAGKASPGANVLTF | TGTGCCAGCAGTTCGTCGGCCGGGAAAGCATCTCCTGGGGCCAACGTCCTGACTTTC
NA | TRBJ2-1 | TRBD2 | TRBV11-2 | CASSGTRAGEQFF | TGTGCCAGCAGCGGGACTAGAGCAGGCGAGCAGTTCTTC
NA | TRBJ1-1 | NA | TRBV5-1 | CASSTRTDMNTEAFF | TGCGCCAGCAGCACCCGGACGGACATGAACACTGAAGCTTTCTTT
NA | TRBJ2-3 | TRBD2 | TRBV13 | CASSLIGRVGLAADTQYF | TGTGCCAGCAGCTTAATAGGGCGGGTGGGACTAGCGGCAGATACGCAGTATTTT
few | TRBJ2-7 | TRBD2 | TRBV19 | CASSRGAGSSYEQYF | TGTGCCAGTAGTCGAGGAGCGGGATCCTCCTACGAGCAGTACTTC
NA | TRBJ2-1 | NA | TRBV5-1 | CASSLGLDEQFF | TGCGCCAGCAGCTTGGGCCTAGACGAGCAGTTCTTC
NA | TRBJ2-1 | TRBD2 | TRBV28 | CASSPWGGEGEQFF | TGTGCCAGCAGTCCCTGGGGAGGGGAGGGTGAGCAGTTCTTC
NA | TRBJ1-6 | NA | TRBV13 | CASSEDGGNSPLHF | TGTGCCAGCAGCGAAGACGGGGGGAATTCACCCCTCCACTTT
NA | TRBJ2-4 | TRBD1 | TRBV4-1 | CASSLQGQGDIQYF | TGCGCCAGCAGCCTCCAAGGACAGGGGGACATTCAGTACTTC
few | TRBJ1-5 | NA | TRBV5-6 | CASSLLGQPQHF | TGTGCCAGCAGCTTACTAGGCCAGCCCCAGCATTTT
NA | TRBJ2-5 | NA | TRBV18 | CASSPEGAGLQETQYF | TGTGCCAGCTCACCGGAAGGGGCGGGGCTCCAAGAGACCCAGTACTTC
NA | TRBJ2-7 | TRBD1 | TRBV27 | CASSHRGRYEQYF | TGTGCCAGCAGCCACAGGGGGAGGTACGAGCAGTACTTC
NA | TRBJ2-7 | TRBD1 | TRBV6-5 | CASSLRDSFSEQYF | TGTGCCAGCAGCCTCCGGGACAGTTTCTCCGAGCAGTACTTC
NA | TRBJ2-7 | TRBD2 | TRBV2 | CASSPAGASGTLF | TGTGCCAGCAGTCCTGCGGGGGCTAGCGGGACCCTCTTC
NA | TRBJ2-1 | NA | TRBV19 | CASSIGHPDEQFF | TGTGCCAGTAGTATCGGACATCCCGATGAGCAGTTCTTC
NA | TRBJ2-1 | NA | TRBV28 | CASSFLHEQFF | TGTGCCAGCAGTTTCCTTCATGAGCAGTTCTTC
NA | TRBJ1-2 | TRBD1 | TRBV11-2 | CASSYSGQGPPSYGYTF | TGTGCCAGCAGCTATTCCGGACAGGGGCCACCGAGCTATGGCTACACCTTC
NA | TRBJ2-2 | NA | TRBV5-1 | CASSLVRVGTGELFF | TGCGCCAGCAGCTTGGTGAGAGTCGGGACCGGGGAGCTGTTTTTT
NA | TRBJ2-7 | NA | TRBV7-2 | CASSTPGYGGYEQYF | TGTGCCAGCAGCACTCCAGGCTACGGGGGCTACGAGCAGTACTTC
NA | TRBJ2-1 | TRBD2 | TRBV28 | CASSSLELAGTNNEQFF | TGTGCCAGCAGTTCCCTTGAACTAGCGGGCACAAACAATGAGCAGTTCTTC
NA | TRBJ1-2 | NA | TRBV30 | CAWQVGGAYGYTF | TGTGCCTGGCAGGTTGGGGGGGCCTATGGCTACACCTTC
NA | TRBJ1-3 | NA | TRBV11-2 | CASSRTWGGYSGNTIYF | TGTGCCAGCAGCCGAACTTGGGGGGGATACTCTGGAAACACCATATATTTT
NA | TRBJ2-5 | NA | TRBV4-1 | CASSQDSRQTETQYF | TGCGCCAGCAGCCAAGATAGCAGACAGACAGAGACCCAGTACTTC
once | TRBJ2-5 | NA | TRBV4-1 | CASSQDLPQETQYF | TGCGCCAGCAGCCAAGACCTTCCCCAAGAGACCCAGTACTTC
NA | TRBJ2-3 | NA | TRBV7-8 | CASSSGGANTQYF | TGTGCCAGCAGCTCGGGCGGGGCAAATACGCAGTATTTT
NA | TRBJ1-2 | NA | TRBV5-4 | CASSFRHSTGNGYTF | TGTGCCAGCAGCTTCCGACATTCTACCGGCAATGGCTACACCTTC
NA | TRBJ2-1 | NA | TRBV15 | CATSRDMRPGVRNEQFF | TGTGCCACCAGCAGAGATATGCGGCCAGGGGTTCGGAATGAGCAGTTCTTC
NA | TRBJ2-6 | TRBD1 | TRBV2 | CARTGTGAGANVLTF | TGTGCCAGGACCGGGACAGGGGCTGGGGCCAACGTCCTGACTTTC
NA | TRBJ1-1 | NA | TRBV11-3 | CASSLEGQNTEAFF | TGTGCCAGCAGCTTAGAAGGACAGAACACTGAAGCTTTCTTT
NA | TRBJ2-7 | TRBD2 | TRBV6-1 | CASSARTSGNYEQYF | TGTGCCAGCAGTGCTAGGACTAGCGGCAACTACGAGCAGTACTTC
NA | TRBJ2-6 | NA | TRBV6-4 | CASSDPRSGANVLTF | TGTGCCAGCAGTGACCCTCGCTCTGGGGCCAACGTCCTGACTTTC
NA | TRBJ2-1 | TRBD2 | TRBV11-2 | CASSPWGAGGTYNEQFF | TGTGCCAGCAGCCCGTGGGGCGCGGGGGGGACCTACAATGAGCAGTTCTTC
NA | TRBJ2-1 | TRBD2 | TRBV9 | CASTPRGRVEMSYNEQFF | TGTGCCAGCACCCCACGGGGGAGGGTTGAGATGTCCTACAATGAGCAGTTCTTC
NA | TRBJ2-1 | NA | TRBV28 | CASSLQGRDEQFF | TGTGCCAGCAGTTTACAGGGGCGGGATGAGCAGTTCTTC
NA | TRBJ1-4 | TRBD1 | TRBV6-6 | CASSYGQGGEKLFF | TGTGCCAGCAGTTACGGCCAGGGGGGCGAAAAACTGTTTTTT
once | TRBJ2-3 | NA | TRBV21-1 | CASSIGQVSTDTQYF | TGTGCCAGCAGCATCGGACAGGTAAGCACAGATACGCAGTATTTT
NA | TRBJ2-7 | NA | TRBV6-1 | CASSPRGLGSYEQYF | TGTGCCAGCAGTCCCCGGGGTTTAGGCTCCTACGAGCAGTACTTC
NA | TRBJ2-7 | TRBD1 | TRBV5-1 | CASSLYFTGGNYEQYF | TGCGCCAGCAGCTTGTACTTCACAGGGGGTAACTACGAGCAGTACTTC
NA | TRBJ2-1 | NA | TRBV18 | CASSWGRGTSYNEQFF | TGTGCCAGCTCATGGGGTAGGGGCACCTCCTACAATGAGCAGTTCTTC
few | TRBJ1-1 | TRBD1 | TRBV7-9 | CASSLRDRGYPEAFF | TGTGCCAGCAGCTTACGGGACAGGGGGTACCCTGAAGCTTTCTTT
NA | TRBJ2-3 | TRBD1 | TRBV18 | CASSPGQVGTDTQYF | TGTGCCAGCTCACCGGGACAGGTGGGCACAGATACGCAGTATTTT
NA | TRBJ2-3 | TRBD1 | TRBV2 | CASSDGQGRRTQYF | TGTGCCAGCAGTGACGGACAGGGGAGGCGAACGCAGTATTTT
NA | TRBJ2-1 | NA | TRBV7-9 | CASSGRERVNEQFF | TGTGCCAGCAGTGGACGGGAGAGGGTCAATGAGCAGTTCTTC
NA | TRBJ2-1 | NA | TRBV15 | CATSRSLNEQFF | TGTGCCACCAGCAGATCCCTTAATGAGCAGTTCTTC
NA | TRBJ2-1 | NA | TRBV5-1 | CASSPGRNEQFF | TGCGCCAGCAGCCCCGGTCGAAATGAGCAGTTCTTC
once | TRBJ1-2 | TRBD1 | TRBV5-1 | CASSLDRMETGYGYTF | TGCGCCAGCAGCTTGGACCGCATGGAGACAGGGTATGGCTACACCTTC
once | TRBJ2-5 | NA | TRBV28 | CASRRGGQETQYF | TGTGCCAGCAGAAGGGGGGGTCAAGAGACCCAGTACTTC
NA | TRBJ2-6 | NA | TRBV9 | CASSVGTGALGANVLTF | TGTGCCAGCAGCGTAGGTACAGGTGCCTTGGGGGCCAACGTCCTGACTTTC
NA | TRBJ1-5 | NA | TRBV28 | CASSLVADYSNQPQHF | TGTGCCAGCAGTTTAGTGGCAGACTATAGCAATCAGCCCCAGCATTTT